Listed below are T cell receptor beta chains from one sample, sequenced in a study of shared clonotypes between healthy human individuals. Generated by immunoSEQ multiplex PCR, the TCRdb table keeps only in-frame clones and is missing some. The sample lists about a million clones; around 75% were seen once. Sequenced sample: memory CD4+ T cells sorted from blood. These TCRs come from a man younger than 30 in good health. CDR3s leave out the opening cysteine and the closing phenylalanine or tryptophan. Clone size is not always given. Where it is, it says once, few, many or a class for expanded clones.

V gene,J gene,clone size,CDR3 protein
TRBV14,TRBJ1-2,NA,ASSQDRAHYGYT
TRBV11-2,TRBJ1-6,NA,ASSFPGRTRNSPLH
TRBV30,TRBJ2-5,NA,AWSVETQY
TRBV7-9,TRBJ2-1,once,ASSLVSGSLNEQF
TRBV6-1,TRBJ2-1,NA,ASSLRTSGDNEQF
TRBV6-1,TRBJ2-2,once,ASSEDRTTGELF
TRBV5-4,TRBJ1-5,NA,ASSLEWEGVIKPQH
TRBV6-4,TRBJ1-1,few,ASRRQAQNTEAF
TRBV4-1,TRBJ2-5,NA,ASSQEWNSGETQY
TRBV5-6,TRBJ1-2,few,ASSGGQGRTIGYT
TRBV19,TRBJ2-2,NA,ASSISGFELF
TRBV7-9,TRBJ1-1,NA,ASSSFLGPNTEAF
TRBV6-6,TRBJ2-2,NA,ASSYAGGTIGELF
TRBV21-1,TRBJ2-7,NA,ASLRRTRRCEQY
TRBV2,TRBJ2-1,few,ASSEGPREQF
TRBV28,TRBJ2-5,NA,ASRPTGGRETQY
TRBV6-6,TRBJ2-7,once,ASSLTQGDFGEQY
TRBV19,TRBJ1-6,NA,ASSSGDKSWGSPLH
TRBV11-2,TRBJ2-5,NA,ASSLEAGRETQY
TRBV10-3,TRBJ2-1,many,AISEWRQREGSYNEQF
TRBV7-2,TRBJ2-2,NA,ASSPGQGGTGELF
TRBV12-5,TRBJ1-5,few,ASGPQTADQPQH
TRBV5-1,TRBJ1-1,NA,ASSLVGQNTEAF
TRBV4-2,TRBJ2-1,NA,ASSQGKSGNEQF
TRBV25-1,TRBJ1-2,NA,ASSEGQGASGYT
TRBV5-1,TRBJ1-3,NA,ASSFDRNTIY
TRBV29-1,TRBJ2-6,once,SVEQDSGANVLT
TRBV28,TRBJ1-5,NA,ASRSPGTGNQPQH
TRBV21-1,TRBJ2-5,NA,AKGLAGVGETQY
TRBV19,TRBJ1-1,NA,ASSSDRGGTEAF
TRBV11-2,TRBJ2-5,NA,ASSSGPQGETQY
TRBV6-6,TRBJ1-3,NA,ASSLGQGATNTIY
TRBV14,TRBJ2-1,NA,ASSQDRLAGNNEQF
TRBV30,TRBJ1-5,NA,AWSHAGAVGQPQH
TRBV5-8,TRBJ2-1,NA,ASSLGVGPLFTEQF